Shown below are 22 T cell receptor beta chains from a single sample sequenced in a study of blood T cell repertoires in COVID-19. Repertoires were generated with immunoSEQ multiplex PCR, while TCRdb's copy carries only in-frame clones and drops some. The sample has some 150,000 clones; 80% to 90% are singletons. Sample: peripheral blood. The receptors shown here come from a woman between 35 and 50 years old with acute or convalescent COVID-19.

The table lists this clone with a count of one. This chain uses TRBV5-6 with TRBJ1-5; the match to TRBD1 covers 8 bases. J gave up 2 bases and V 4 bases, and 5 bases lay outside the gene matches. The CDR3 has 15 amino acids. The germline gives CDR1 SGHDT, CDR2 YYEEEE. The CDR3 sequence: CASSGLDRGNQPQHF. CDR3 DNA: TGTGCCAGCAGCGGTTTGGACAGGGGCAATCAGCCCCAGCATTTT.

The chain employs TRBV5-1 and TRBJ2-7; 7 bases agree with TRBD2. CDR1 SGHRS and CDR2 YFSETQ come from the germline V gene. The CDR3 totals 17 residues. The trim removed 0 bases at V and 2 bases at J, leaving 11 bases unmatched. The chain's CDR3 is CASSLVSGRSTPYEQYF. The CDR3 nucleotides are TGCGCCAGCAGCTTGGTTAGCGGGCGATCAACCCCCTACGAGCAGTACTTC. The full variable domain, rest sourced from reference TRBV5-1 and TRBJ2-7, is KAGVTQTPRYLIKTRGQQVTLSCSPISGHRSVSWYQQTPGQGLQFLFEYFSETQRNKGNFPGRFSGRQFSNSRSEMNVSTLELGDSALYLCASSLVSGRSTPYEQYFGPGTRLTVT.

The chain has TRBV6-6 and TRBJ1-5; D is possibly TRBD1 (6 bases). V lost 6 bases and J 0 bases, leaving 15 bases between the germline ends. Germline-derived CDR1 and CDR2 are MNHNY and SVGAGI (reference sequence). CDR3 length: 16 amino acids. In DNA, the CDR3 is TGTGCCAGCAGCACAACGGACAGATCTAGCAATCAGCCCCAGCATTTT. This encodes CASSTTDRSSNQPQHF.

The gene calls are TRBV6-5 and TRBJ2-3, with TRBD1 matching over 10 bases. From germline, CDR1 is MNHEY and CDR2 SVGAGI. The CDR3 is 16 amino acids. Trimming cost V 2 bases and J 7 bases; bases outside gene matches: 9. The CDR3 DNA reads as TGTGCCAGCAGTTACGCTACGCCGGGACAGGGGCATACGCAGTATTTT. Its protein product is CASSYATPGQGHTQYF.

The rearrangement joins TRBV6-2 or TRBV6-3 to TRBJ2-7, with 8 bases aligning to TRBD2. V shed 6 bases, J shed 4 bases, and the junction held 8 bases outside the gene matches. Germline V gene lookup returns CDR1 MNHEY and CDR2 SVGEGT. The CDR3 totals 14 residues. The DNA of the CDR3 is TGTGCCAGCAGCTGGGGACTAGAATATTACGAGCAGTACTTC. Protein sequence: CASSWGLEYYEQYF.

This chain joins TRBV5-1 and TRBJ2-3; possible D gene TRBD1, 6 bases. The CDR3 is 15 amino acids. The germline CDR1 and CDR2 sequences are SGHRS and YFSETQ. Trimming removed 4 bases at V and 0 bases at J, with 12 bases between. The DNA for the CDR3 is TGCGCCAGCAGCATAAGACAGGATAGCACAGATACGCAGTATTTT. It encodes CASSIRQDSTDTQYF.

The gene calls are TRBV7-3 and TRBJ1-1, with 7 nucleotides matching TRBD1. V shed 5 bases, J shed 0 bases, and the junction held 6 bases outside the gene matches. Germline-derived CDR1 and CDR2 are SGHTA and FQGTGA. The CDR3 consists of 15 residues. The CDR3 reads CASSPETGLNTEAFF. DNA for the CDR3: TGTGCCAGCAGCCCCGAGACAGGGTTGAACACTGAAGCTTTCTTT.

The rearrangement joins TRBV4-1 to TRBJ2-5; the D is unclear. Germline loops: CDR1 MGHRA, CDR2 YSYEKL. This CDR3 has 14 residues. V was shortened by 1 base and J by 0 bases, with 6 bases between the two germline ends. This CDR3 is CASSQGRYQETQYF. CDR3 nucleotide sequence: TGCGCCAGCAGCCAAGGCAGGTACCAAGAGACCCAGTACTTC.

The chain links TRBV6-4 to TRBJ2-1, with 15 bases lining up with TRBD2. The V gene end was trimmed by 6 bases and the J gene end by 0 bases; junction bases not matched to a gene: 9. The CDR3 has 19 residues. Germline lookup yields CDR1 MRHNA and CDR2 SNTAGT. The CDR3 region has the DNA TGTGCCAGCAGCATCGGGACTAGCGGGGGGTTGTCCTCCTACAATGAGCAGTTCTTC. Its translation: CASSIGTSGGLSSYNEQFF.

This clone was seen only once. The chain couples TRBV7-9 to TRBJ2-1; D gene ambiguous. V lost 6 bases and J 5 bases, leaving 8 bases between the germline ends. Germline CDR1 SEHNR, CDR2 FQNEAQ (reference sequence). The CDR3 is made up of 12 amino acids. CDR3 in amino acids: CASRQANNEQFF. The CDR3 coding sequence is TGTGCCAGCAGGCAAGCTAACAATGAGCAGTTCTTC.

The chain uses TRBV11-2 and TRBJ1-2; 10 nucleotides agree with TRBD1. The CDR3 extends over 16 amino acids. Germline-derived CDR1 and CDR2 are SGHAT and FQNNGV. Unmatched junction bases numbered 5, after V lost 2 bases and J lost 2 bases. Here the CDR3 DNA reads TGTGCCAGCAGCTTAACCACGGGACAGGGGAACTATGGCTACACCTTC. Protein: CASSLTTGQGNYGYTF.

The V and J genes are TRBV15 and TRBJ2-7; TRBD1 matches at 9 bases. V trimming: 3 bases; J trimming: 4 bases; junction bases outside the gene matches: 7. CDR1 is LNHNV and CDR2 is YYDKDF in the germline V gene (reference sequence). The CDR3 loop spans 15 amino acids. CDR3: CATSSRDREGYEQYF. The CDR3 DNA reads as TGTGCCACCAGCAGCCGGGACAGGGAAGGGTACGAGCAGTACTTC.

V and J are TRBV7-9 and TRBJ1-2, with D possibly matching TRBD1 (5 bases). CDR3 length equals 12 residues. V gave up 5 bases and J gave up 4 bases, with 8 bases separating them. In germline, CDR1 is SEHNR, CDR2 FQNEAQ (reference sequence). CDR3 DNA sequence: TGTGCCAGCAGCACCGACAGCTATGGCTACACCTTC. Encoded protein: CASSTDSYGYTF.

The chain carries TRBV5-1 and TRBJ1-1; 11 nucleotides agree with TRBD1. This CDR3 has 17 amino acids. J was trimmed by 1 base and V by 6 bases; bases with no gene match: 11. CDR1 is SGHRS, CDR2 YFSETQ, per germline. In DNA, the CDR3 is TGCGCCAGCACCGGACAGGGGGCGACAAGGGGGAACACTGAAGCTTTCTTT. Its protein is CASTGQGATRGNTEAFF. The full variable domain, in which reference TRBV5-1 and TRBJ1-1 provide the parts outside the CDR3, is KAGVTQTPRYLIKTRGQQVTLSCSPISGHRSVSWYQQTPGQGLQFLFEYFSETQRNKGNFPGRFSGRQFSNSRSEMNVSTLELGDSALYLCASTGQGATRGNTEAFFGQGTRLTVV.

The J gene is TRBJ2-1, the V gene TRBV9; 14 nucleotides match TRBD2. This CDR3 has 20 residues. After removal of 3 bases from V and 8 bases from J, the junction contained 19 bases not matched to a gene. Germline values: CDR1 SGDLS, CDR2 YYNGEE. The chain's CDR3 is CASSDSGTSGSWGVVYEQFF. CDR3 DNA: TGTGCCAGCAGCGACTCCGGGACTAGCGGGAGCTGGGGGGTAGTGTATGAGCAGTTCTTC.

The rearrangement links TRBV7-6 to TRBJ1-1; 11 nucleotides agree with TRBD1. The CDR3 sequence is 18 residues long. V gave up 5 bases and J gave up 4 bases; unmatched junction bases: 15. Germline V gene data show CDR1 as SGHVS and CDR2 as FNYEAQ. CDR3 bases: TGTGCCAGCAGCACCCGCCGGGGACAGGGGGGGGGTATCACTGAAGCTTTCTTT. The encoded protein is CASSTRRGQGGGITEAFF.

The chain combines TRBV28 with TRBJ1-5, with 8 bases aligning to TRBD1. J was trimmed by 1 base and V by 2 bases; bases with no gene match: 4. Germline V CDR1 and CDR2: MDHEN, SYDVKM. The CDR3 sequence is 16 residues long. The chain's CDR3 is CASSLAGGRSNQPQHF. The CDR3 bases are TGTGCCAGCAGTTTAGCAGGGGGCCGGAGCAATCAGCCCCAGCATTTT.

The chain recombines TRBV19 with TRBJ2-1, with 9 bases lining up with TRBD2. Germline V gives CDR1 LNHDA, CDR2 SQIVND (reference sequence). This CDR3 region has 16 residues. J gave up 11 bases and V 5 bases, and 16 bases lay outside the gene matches. CDR3 sequence: CASSGRDTKASGKQFF. CDR3 nucleotide sequence: TGTGCCAGTAGTGGCCGGGACACGAAAGCTAGCGGGAAGCAGTTCTTC.

This clone occurred a few times. The chain carries TRBV10-3 and TRBJ1-5, with D uncertain. Germline V gives CDR1 ENHRY, CDR2 SYGVKD. V lost 4 bases and J 0 bases, leaving 16 bases between the germline ends. This CDR3 region has 17 residues. For the CDR3, the DNA is TGTGCCATCAGTGCCTCCGATTCGAGCCATAGCAATCAGCCCCAGCATTTT. It translates to CAISASDSSHSNQPQHF.

The V gene is TRBV7-2, the J gene TRBJ1-2; 7 bases are a match to TRBD1. J was trimmed by 2 bases and V by 6 bases; bases with no gene match: 3. In germline, CDR1 is SGHTA, CDR2 FQGNSA. CDR3 length equals 13 residues. The CDR3 loop reads CASRGDSNYGYTF. As DNA, the CDR3 is TGTGCCAGCAGGGGGGACAGCAACTATGGCTACACCTTC. Drawing the rest from reference TRBV7-2 and TRBJ1-2, the complete variable domain is GAGVSQSPSNKVTEKGKDVELRCDPISGHTALYWYRQSLGQGLEFLIYFQGNSAPDKSGLPSDRFSAERTGGSVSTLTIQRTQQEDSAVYLCASRGDSNYGYTFGSGTRLTVV.

The rearrangement joins TRBV11-2 to TRBJ1-4, with D perhaps TRBD1 (6 bases). Trimming removed 0 bases at V and 5 bases at J, with 13 bases between. This CDR3 has 16 amino acids. Germline-derived CDR1 and CDR2 are SGHAT and FQNNGV. Here the CDR3 DNA reads TGTGCCAGCAGCTTAGACTTCGGACAGTTGAATGAAAAACTGTTTTTT. It codes for CASSLDFGQLNEKLFF.

A single count supports this clone. This sequence joins TRBV28 and TRBJ1-3, with a possible D match to TRBD1 (6 bases). V lost 7 bases and J 2 bases, leaving 9 bases between the germline ends. This CDR3 region has 13 residues. The germline gives CDR1 MDHEN, CDR2 SYDVKM. The CDR3 loop reads CASIRGAGNTIYF. CDR3 DNA sequence: TGTGCCAGCATCAGGGGCGCTGGAAACACCATATATTTT.